The T cell receptor (beta chain) described here comes from a study of radiotherapy plus CTLA-4 blockade in lung cancer. Study as a whole: Disease control was seen in 31% of patients, objective responses in roughly 17%.

Ipilimumab-mediated CTLA-4 blockade plus focal radiation was given to patients having chemo-refractory metastatic non-small-cell lung cancer. About this clone itself: Its antigen is unidentified.

Generated by immunoSEQ multiplex PCR, the TCRdb table keeps only in-frame clones and is missing some. The profile shows roughly 44,000 clones, around 76% of them singletons. Germline V gene sequence: CDR1 MNHEY, CDR2 SVGAGI. The length of the CDR3 is 14 residues. Trimming shortened V by 5 bases and J by 4 bases, and 12 bases separated the two germline ends. Study-wide findings and caveats: Radiotherapy plus ipilimumab was followed by expansion in blood of tumor-derived TCR clones. Reported findings show early blood T cell clone dynamics, with interferon-beta, best predicted response.

The chain uses TRBV6-5 and TRBJ2-4, with D perhaps TRBD2 (5 bases). The source was peripheral blood, collected from a patient treated with radiotherapy plus ipilimumab. This receptor was taken from a human donor with non-small cell lung cancer who had stable disease on radiotherapy plus ipilimumab. The CDR3 loop reads CASSPLTGKNIQYF. CDR3 DNA: TGTGCCAGCAGTCCATTGACGGGAAAAAACATTCAGTACTTC.